These 25 T cell receptor beta chains originate from one sample sequenced in a study of shared clonotypes between healthy human individuals. The protocol was immunoSEQ multiplex PCR, while the TCRdb copy is restricted to in-frame clones and leaves out a portion. The sample lists about 2,200,000 clones; roughly 91% were seen once. Terminally differentiated effector memory CD45RA+ cells were left out of the naive CD8 fraction, which was CD45RO-negative and positively selected for CCR7. Sample: naive CD8+ T cells from PBMCs. These receptor sequences come from a man in his late teens or twenties in good health. Some clones in this sample may be carry-over from other donors' samples.

The J gene is TRBJ2-3, the V gene TRBV7-6, with D possibly matching TRBD1 (7 bases). CDR1 and CDR2 from the germline V gene are SGHVS and FNYEAQ. V lost 4 bases to trimming and J lost 2 bases, with 19 bases between them. The CDR3 consists of 17 residues. The CDR3 DNA is TGTGCCAGCAGCTCCACCCCGGCAGGGGGGTACACAGATACGCAGTATTTT. It encodes CASSSTPAGGYTDTQYF.

This chain connects TRBV27 to TRBJ2-1; tentatively, D is TRBD1 (12 bases). From germline, CDR1 is MNHEY and CDR2 SMNVEV (reference sequence). Trimming took off 6 bases at V and 6 bases at J, with 36 bases between the two ends. There are 21 residues in the CDR3. This CDR3 reads CASRTSGQGAYRLAGSNEQFF. The DNA of the CDR3 is TGTGCCAGCAGGACCTCGGGACAGGGGGCTTACCGACTAGCGGGGAGCAATGAGCAGTTCTTC.

The chain joins TRBV29-1 to TRBJ2-7, with TRBD2 as a possible D gene (6 bases). V was shortened by 6 bases and J by 2 bases, with 26 bases between the two germline ends. Germline loops: CDR1 SQVTM, CDR2 ANQGSEA. CDR3 length equals 17 residues. Here the CDR3 reads CSVRGDETGTYPYEQYF. For the CDR3, the DNA is TGCAGCGTCCGAGGCGATGAAACCGGGACTTACCCCTACGAGCAGTACTTC.

The genes are TRBV19 and TRBJ1-5; 9 bases fit TRBD1. J lost 4 bases, V lost 4 bases, and 8 bases had no gene match. Per germline, CDR1 LNHDA and CDR2 SQIVND (reference sequence). The CDR3 contains 16 residues. The CDR3 DNA is TGTGCCAGTAGTAGCTCGGGACAGGGACCAAATCAGCCCCAGCATTTT. It yields the protein CASSSSGQGPNQPQHF.

This CDR3 is CASRGGGEAFF. For the CDR3, the DNA is TGTGCCAGCAGAGGTGGCGGTGAAGCTTTCTTT. The chain has TRBV6-5 and TRBJ1-1; D is undetermined. The ends were cut back, 6 bases at V and 7 bases at J, with 9 bases in the middle. Looked up from germline, CDR1 is MNHEY and CDR2 is SVGAGI. There are 11 residues in the CDR3.

Turning to this clone: Other nucleotide sequences in the sample specify the same CDR3. V gene TRBV7-9 combines with J gene TRBJ2-7; no firm D call. The CDR3 runs to 13 residues. Germline CDR1 SEHNR, CDR2 FQNEAQ (reference sequence). The V and J ends lost 2 bases and 3 bases respectively, with 8 bases between them. CDR3 sequence reads: CASSLSEYYEQYF. The DNA of the CDR3 is TGTGCCAGCAGCTTATCTGAATACTACGAGCAGTACTTC.

Worth noting for this clone: Other DNA sequences in the same sample also yield this CDR3. The V call is TRBV9, the J call TRBJ2-2; possibly TRBD2 for D (5 bases). Per germline, CDR1 SGDLS and CDR2 YYNGEE. The CDR3 runs 14 residues. The V end lost 0 bases, the J end lost 4 bases, and 7 bases lay between the germline ends. CDR3 amino acids: CASSVEGGTGELFF. The CDR3, as DNA: TGTGCCAGCAGCGTAGAAGGAGGCACCGGGGAGCTGTTTTTT.

This clone was detected a few times. The J gene is TRBJ1-1, the V gene TRBV10-3; D is possibly TRBD1 (6 bases). Germline V gene lookup returns CDR1 ENHRY and CDR2 SYGVKD. V was pared by 5 bases and J by 1 base, with 11 bases between. The CDR3 is 14 amino acids. The CDR3 DNA follows: TGTGCCATCAGTAGACTACAGGGGAACACTGAAGCTTTCTTT. It codes for CAISRLQGNTEAFF.

The gene calls are TRBV6-5 and TRBJ1-2; D is ambiguous. Germline values: CDR1 MNHEY, CDR2 SVGAGI. Trimming removed 0 bases from V and 7 bases from J, with 9 bases in between. The CDR3 is 13 amino acids. In DNA form, the CDR3 reads TGTGCCAGCAGTTACTCTCCTCGGGGTGGCTACACCTTC. Residues: CASSYSPRGGYTF.

On this clone: An end of the junction does not agree with germline; a read error may underlie this. This chain connects TRBV29-1 to TRBJ1-2, with D possibly matching TRBD1 (5 bases). Per germline, CDR1 SQVTM and CDR2 ANQGSEA. CDR3 length: 11 amino acids. Written as DNA, the CDR3 is TGCAGCGCTGAATCGGGGCACGGCTACACCTTC. Encoded protein: CSAESGHGYTF.

This clone was counted only a few times. CDR3 sequence: CASVDRGWNTEAFF. The CDR3 DNA reads as TGTGCCAGCGTAGACAGGGGGTGGAACACTGAAGCTTTCTTT. The chain uses TRBV6-5 and TRBJ1-1; 9 bases map to TRBD1. The CDR3 consists of 14 residues. V dropped 8 bases and J dropped 1; count of bases not matched to a gene: 5. Germline values: CDR1 MNHEY, CDR2 SVGAGI.

CDR3 DNA sequence: TGTGCCAGCAGCTTGTACATCGTCCCAGGGGAGCTGTTTTTT. It encodes CASSLYIVPGELFF. J is TRBJ2-2 and V is TRBV13, with D unclear. The CDR3 length is 14 residues. V was trimmed by 3 bases and J by 8 bases, leaving 13 bases between them. CDR1 is PRHDT and CDR2 is FYEKMQ in the germline V gene (reference sequence).

This chain links TRBV5-6 with TRBJ1-1; 9 bases fit TRBD1. The V gene end was trimmed by 4 bases and the J gene end by 7 bases; junction bases not matched to a gene: 5. The CDR3 is 13 amino acids. Germline V gives CDR1 SGHDT, CDR2 YYEEEE. The CDR3 region is CASSAGTGIEAFF. The CDR3 bases are TGTGCCAGCAGCGCCGGGACAGGGATTGAAGCTTTCTTT.

The chain uses TRBV29-1 and TRBJ1-2; TRBD1 agrees at 7 bases. CDR1 is SQVTM and CDR2 is ANQGSEA in the germline V gene. V trimming: 8 bases; J trimming: 6 bases; junction bases outside the gene matches: 6. The CDR3 extends over 11 amino acids. The CDR3 nucleotides read TGCAGCACCTCCCAGGGGGATGGCTACACCTTC. It codes for CSTSQGDGYTF.

The rearrangement uses TRBV6-6 and TRBJ2-5; D gene ambiguous. This CDR3 has 12 residues. Germline CDR1 MNHNY, CDR2 SVGAGI (reference sequence). Trimming left V 2 bases short and J 5 bases short, with 6 bases between. CDR3 bases: TGTGCCAGCAGTTACGGGGTGGAGACCCAGTACTTC. This translates into CASSYGVETQYF.

This sequence joins TRBV6-6 and TRBJ1-1; perhaps TRBD1 as D (6 bases). The CDR3 consists of 14 residues. The germline CDR1 and CDR2 sequences are MNHNY and SVGAGI (reference sequence). The V and J ends lost 2 bases and 0 bases respectively, with 7 bases between them. DNA for the CDR3: TGTGCCAGCAGTTACAGGGACATGAACACTGAAGCTTTCTTT. Encoded protein: CASSYRDMNTEAFF.

The chain combines TRBV27 with TRBJ1-4; a weak D match, TRBD1 (6 bases). This CDR3 is 16 amino acids long. The V gene lost 5 bases and the J gene lost 4 bases, with 17 bases spanning the gap. The germline V gene has CDR1 MNHEY and CDR2 SMNVEV (reference sequence). This CDR3 is CASSPLVGGLNEKLFF. The CDR3 nucleotides are TGTGCCAGCAGTCCCCTAGTGGGGGGGCTTAATGAAAAACTGTTTTTT.

V is TRBV6-6 and J is TRBJ2-7; 10 bases are shared with TRBD2. This CDR3 is built from 14 residues. Germline-derived CDR1 and CDR2 are MNHNY and SVGAGI (reference sequence). Trimming removed 5 bases from V and 2 bases from J; junction bases left unmatched: 3. Here the CDR3 DNA reads TGTGCCAGCAGTCTCCTAGCGGGAGCCTACGAGCAGTACTTC. Translation gives CASSLLAGAYEQYF.

This clone occurred once. The chain couples TRBV7-2 to TRBJ2-1, with TRBD1 matching 8 bases. The germline V gene encodes CDR1 SGHTA and CDR2 FQGNSA. The CDR3 spans 14 residues. The V segment lost 5 bases and the J segment 8 bases; nucleotides outside the gene matches: 8. CDR3 protein: CASSPYRGFYEQFF. The DNA for the CDR3 is TGTGCCAGCAGCCCATACAGGGGGTTCTATGAGCAGTTCTTC.

About this clone: Other nucleotide sequences in the sample specify the same CDR3. The gene calls are TRBV28 and TRBJ1-1, with no clear D. The CDR3 covers 13 residues. Deletions cut 3 bases from V and 1 base from J, with 6 bases between. Germline V gene lookup returns CDR1 MDHEN and CDR2 SYDVKM. The CDR3 DNA is TGTGCCAGCAGTTTGGTAAGGAACACTGAAGCTTTCTTT. The encoded protein is CASSLVRNTEAFF.

V is TRBV27 and J is TRBJ2-6; no clear D gene. Germline V lookup: CDR1 MNHEY, CDR2 SMNVEV (reference sequence). CDR3 length: 16 amino acids. V lost 6 bases and J lost 1, with 13 bases in between. CDR3 nucleotide sequence: TGTGCCAGCAGGTTAACCCCGAAGTCTGGGGCCAACGTCCTGACTTTC. Translating it yields CASRLTPKSGANVLTF.

The chain has TRBV7-8 and TRBJ2-1; possible D gene TRBD2, 6 bases. The CDR3 extends over 15 amino acids. Trimming left V 6 bases short and J 8 bases short, with 20 bases between. CDR1 and CDR2 (germline): SGHVS, FQNEAQ. CDR3 DNA: TGTGCCAGCAGATACCGGGACTGGGGGAAACATGAGCAGTTCTTC. Translated: CASRYRDWGKHEQFF.

V gene TRBV25-1 combines with J gene TRBJ1-1, with 8 bases fitting TRBD1. Per the germline V gene, CDR1 is MGHDK and CDR2 is SYGVNS. This CDR3 contains 14 residues. The V and J ends lost 6 bases and 3 bases, in that order; junction bases with no gene match: 6. The CDR3 sequence is CASSQGAWDTEAFF. CDR3 sequence (DNA): TGTGCCAGCAGCCAGGGGGCATGGGACACTGAAGCTTTCTTT.

This clone was detected only once. The chain recombines TRBV19 with TRBJ1-5; TRBD1 is a possible D gene (6 bases). Deletions cut 7 bases from V and 5 bases from J, with 18 bases between. This CDR3 comprises 15 residues. The germline V gene encodes CDR1 LNHDA and CDR2 SQIVND (reference sequence). The CDR3 coding sequence is TGTGCCAGTAATCCGGGGACAACTTCTTATCAGCCCCAGCATTTT. Amino acids: CASNPGTTSYQPQHF.

The J gene is TRBJ2-5, the V gene TRBV6-5, with 7 bases fitting TRBD2. J lost 5 bases, V lost 0 bases, and 9 bases had no gene match. The CDR3 contains 16 residues. The germline CDR1 and CDR2 sequences are MNHEY and SVGAGI. Here the CDR3 reads CASSYSAGETLETQYF. For the CDR3, the DNA is TGTGCCAGCAGTTACTCTGCGGGAGAGACCCTGGAGACCCAGTACTTC.